These T cell receptor beta chains were read from a single sample in a study of T cell responses to AZD1222 COVID-19 vaccine. Clones were read by immunoSEQ multiplex PCR, and TCRdb kept only the in-frame ones, dropping some. Of about 150,000 clones in the sample, about nine tenths were seen once. The source material was peripheral blood, sampled on day 0 of AZD1222 vaccination. Receptors originate from an adult in good health. The conserved cysteine and the conserved F or W are not part of the CDR3 here. Size values are once, few and many counts, or a class for expanded clones, and some rows have none.

.,TRBV27,14,TRBJ1-2,ASSFWPQTPDYGYT
.,TRBV30,13,TRBJ2-3,AWTSLGGGRDTQY
.,TRBV30,14,TRBJ1-2,AWSVFLGQGTYGYT
.,TRBV27,21,TRBJ2-4,ASSLTLTTGTGGAHIPKNIQY
.,TRBV11-3,15,TRBJ2-1,ASSLAGGHSSYNEQF
.,TRBV27,13,TRBJ1-5,ASSSPLGGNQPQH
.,TRBV5-4,11,TRBJ1-1,ASQQGANTEAF
.,TRBV24-1,16,TRBJ1-2,ATSPHPRMGPPNYGYT
.,TRBV5-1,11,TRBJ1-2,ASSLEPFDGYT
few,TRBV30,12,TRBJ2-1,AWVAGTGYNEQF
.,TRBV9,11,TRBJ2-2,ASLGTLTGELF
.,TRBV28,11,TRBJ1-2,ASSWDSQYGYT
.,TRBV7-2,15,TRBJ2-5,ASSLRPSGGARETQY
.,TRBV4-3,14,TRBJ2-3,ASSQAAGGKTDTQY
.,TRBV6-6,13,TRBJ2-3,ASSQISGGGDTQY
.,TRBV9,13,TRBJ1-5,ASSVEGGSNQPQH